This T cell receptor beta chain was identified during a study of T-cell memory formation after mild COVID-19. This clonotype was found a few times. MiXCR, run by TCRdb on the 5' RACE reads, gives a single entry per CDR3 protein. Among some 160,000 distinct CDR3 sequences, over 10% were seen once, and the ten largest hold approximately 3.3%. V dropped 0 bases and J dropped 9 bases, with 9 bases sitting between them. The length of the CDR3 is 13 residues. Germline-derived CDR1 and CDR2 are SGHVS and FNYEAQ. The sample comprised PBMCs or a T cell subset sorted from them (not recorded which). The rearrangement joins TRBV7-6 to TRBJ2-1; D possibly matches TRBD1 or TRBD2 (5 bases each). This TCR was sampled from a man aged 18 to 29 who had mild COVID-19 (a few samples of this study predate the infection). Cell type and time point are not known. The CDR3, as DNA: TGTGCCAGCAGCTTAGCGATGGGGACTGAGCAGTTCTTC. Its protein product is CASSLAMGTEQFF.